This T cell receptor beta chain is drawn from a study of T cells in women clearing cervical HPV infection. Note on this clone: An end of the junction does not agree with germline; a read error may underlie this.

Assay used: immunoSEQ multiplex PCR; TCRdb lists only in-frame clones, some missing. The sample table sets out about 39,000 clones. The source of this sequence is a woman between 18 and 69 years old with a cervical HPV16 infection that either progressed to CIN3+ or cleared (not recorded which). Sequencing was carried out using blood buffy coat.

The CDR3 here is CASSQDSRQPQHF. CDR3 bases read: TGCGCCAGCAGCCAAGATAGTAGACAGCCC. This chain connects TRBV4-2 to TRBJ1-5; D is unclear. The read gets to within 3 residues of the CDR3 end, and the germline J gene fills in the rest. Germline V gene sequence: CDR1 LGHNA, CDR2 YNFKEQ. The CDR3 has 13 residues.